What follows are 29 T cell receptor beta chains derived from one specimen sequenced in a study of T-cell reconstitution after alpha-beta-depleted transplantation in children (dated by TCRdb to about 2016). Libraries were prepared through PCR. Sequencing instrument: Illumina HiSeq 2500. TCR library preparation used molecular barcoding, with unique molecular identifiers applied to normalize quantification of the TCRbeta repertoire. Clones were called with MiXCR by TCRdb after fastp trimmed the public reads at Q25, and only in-frame beta chains were retained. Identical CDR3 proteins give one entry, which carries the most common genes and DNA. The table for this sample lists about 470,000 distinct CDR3 sequences; around two fifths of them were counted only once. The biggest ten clones account for 27% of the sample. In light of the paper, this sample's treatment or condition label describes: allogeneic hematopoietic cell transplantation with graft depleted of TCRalphabeta T cells and CD19 B cells.

The sequencing used PBMCs, collected before TCRalphabeta/CD19-depleted stem cell transplant. The origin of the receptors is a girl aged 2-15 years with aplastic anemia, due to receive a stem cell transplant.

The rearrangement joins TRBV25-1 to TRBJ2-3, with D possibly TRBD2 on 7 matching bases. The CDR3 runs 17 residues. Trimming took 1 base from V and 0 from J, leaving 14 bases between them. From germline, CDR1 is MGHDK and CDR2 SYGVNS. CDR3 DNA sequence: TGTGCCAGCAGTGAATCAGGGAGGGGGGGGAGCACAGATACGCAGTATTTT. Amino acids: CASSESGRGGSTDTQYF.

This clonotype is a singleton in its sample. V and J are TRBV27 and TRBJ2-6; no reliable D call. This CDR3 contains 16 residues. The ends were cut back, 4 bases at V and 0 bases at J, with 10 bases in the middle. From germline, CDR1 is MNHEY and CDR2 SMNVEV (reference sequence). CDR3 DNA: TGTGCCAGCAGTTCCCATCTTCTCTCTGGGGCCAACGTCCTGACTTTC. It yields the protein CASSSHLLSGANVLTF.

The rearrangement uses TRBV12-3 or TRBV12-4 and TRBJ2-2, with 9 positions matching TRBD1. This CDR3 is built from 16 residues. Unmatched junction bases numbered 11, after V lost 6 bases and J lost 6 bases. The CDR3 spells CASSQSATGGAGELFF. CDR3 in DNA: TGTGCCAGCAGCCAATCGGCCACAGGGGGCGCCGGGGAGCTGTTTTTT.

The chain couples TRBV20-1 to TRBJ2-1, with D possibly matching TRBD1 (5 bases). Germline V gene lookup returns CDR1 DFQATT and CDR2 SNEGSKA (reference sequence). The CDR3 spans 11 residues. Here the CDR3 DNA reads TGCAGCTATCAAGGGGTAGGTGAGCAGTTCTTC. Translation: CSYQGVGEQFF.

The chain employs TRBV20-1 and TRBJ2-3; D call uncertain. Germline loops: CDR1 DFQATT, CDR2 SNEGSKA (reference sequence). The germline V and J ends were trimmed by 0 bases and 1 base, with 11 bases remaining between them. CDR3 length equals 15 residues. CDR3 protein: CSARDLITRTDTQYF. Here the CDR3 DNA reads TGCAGTGCTAGAGATCTAATCACTCGCACAGATACGCAGTATTTT.

Many counts were recorded for this clonotype. The rearrangement links TRBV3-1 to TRBJ2-3; the D is unclear. This CDR3 region has 14 residues. V was trimmed by 1 base and J by 2 bases, leaving 7 bases between them. CDR1 is LGHDT and CDR2 is YNNKEL in the germline V gene (reference sequence). CDR3 sequence reads: CASSQAVLTDTQYF. In DNA form, the CDR3 reads TGTGCCAGCAGCCAAGCTGTCCTCACAGATACGCAGTATTTT.

This clonotype showed up just a few times. The V call is TRBV12-3 or TRBV12-4, the J call TRBJ2-3; D is unclear. V gave up 2 bases and J gave up 2 bases, with 5 bases separating them. The CDR3 is 13 residues long. CDR3 bases: TGTGCCAGCAGTTTATTTGACACAGATACGCAGTATTTT. Its translation is CASSLFDTDTQYF.

V and J are TRBV20-1 and TRBJ1-2; the D is unclear. CDR1 DFQATT and CDR2 SNEGSKA come from the germline V gene (reference sequence). Trimming took 0 bases from V and 2 from J, leaving 7 bases between them. The CDR3 runs 13 residues. This CDR3 reads CSARDMGNYGYTF. The CDR3 DNA reads TGCAGTGCTAGAGATATGGGGAACTATGGCTACACCTTC.

This clonotype has just one count. This CDR3 reads CASSTRYHNEQFF. The DNA of the CDR3 is TGCGCCAGCAGCACGAGATATCACAATGAGCAGTTCTTC. The chain combines TRBV4-1 with TRBJ2-1; D remains unclear. Germline values: CDR1 MGHRA, CDR2 YSYEKL. Trimming took off 5 bases at V and 5 bases at J, with 10 bases between the two ends. The CDR3 contains 13 residues.

Many counts were recorded for this clonotype. J is TRBJ2-1 and V is TRBV6-5, with D perhaps matching TRBD1 or TRBD2 (6 bases each). Trimming stripped 2 bases from V and 3 bases from J, with 20 bases between. The germline gives CDR1 MNHEY, CDR2 SVGAGI. The CDR3 length is 18 residues. CDR3 region: CASSYRPRGPGVYNEQFF. The CDR3 DNA sequence: TGTGCCAGCAGTTACCGTCCCCGGGGGCCAGGGGTCTACAATGAGCAGTTCTTC.

The chain links TRBV10-3 to TRBJ2-2; D is undetermined. Germline V lookup: CDR1 ENHRY, CDR2 SYGVKD. This CDR3 region has 15 residues. The V end was cut by 2 bases, the J end by 4 bases, with 11 bases between. For the CDR3, the DNA is TGTGCCATCAGTGAGGGCAGCAAGGGCACCGGGGAGCTGTTTTTT. It is translated as CAISEGSKGTGELFF.

The rearrangement links TRBV5-1 to TRBJ2-1; TRBD2 matches at 12 bases. The CDR3 is made up of 14 amino acids. V was pared by 7 bases and J by 10 bases, with 9 bases of the junction left unmatched. Per germline, CDR1 SGHRS and CDR2 YFSETQ. Here the CDR3 reads CASGASGGEEEQFF. The CDR3 nucleotides are TGCGCCAGCGGCGCTAGCGGGGGGGAGGAGGAGCAGTTCTTC. The whole variable domain, filled in from reference TRBV5-1 and TRBJ2-1, reads KAGVTQTPRYLIKTRGQQVTLSCSPISGHRSVSWYQQTPGQGLQFLFEYFSETQRNKGNFPGRFSGRQFSNSRSEMNVSTLELGDSALYLCASGASGGEEEQFFGPGTRLTVL.

The rearrangement links TRBV4-1 to TRBJ2-3; 8 bases agree with TRBD2. Germline V gene data show CDR1 as MGHRA and CDR2 as YSYEKL. The V and J ends lost 1 base and 4 bases, in that order; junction bases with no gene match: 4. The CDR3 contains 15 residues. In nucleotides, the CDR3 is TGCGCCAGCAGCCAAGCGGGGGGGCCAGCAGATACGCAGTATTTT. It codes for CASSQAGGPADTQYF.

This clonotype was seen a handful of times. This rearrangement joins TRBV12-3 or TRBV12-4 to TRBJ2-6; the D is unclear. Deletions cut 9 bases from V and 0 bases from J, with 12 bases between. CDR3 length: 15 amino acids. The DNA for the CDR3 is TGTGCCAGTAGGATCGGTGGCTCTGGGGCCAACGTCCTGACTTTC. It translates to CASRIGGSGANVLTF.

The V and J genes are TRBV7-3 and TRBJ2-2; maybe TRBD1 (6 bases). Germline-derived CDR1 and CDR2 are SGHTA and FQGTGA. This CDR3 is 16 amino acids long. V was shortened by 7 bases and J by 2 bases, with 17 bases between the two germline ends. The CDR3 reads CASKTGSGQNTGELFF. The CDR3 region has the DNA TGTGCCAGCAAAACAGGGAGCGGCCAAAACACCGGGGAGCTGTTTTTT. The complete variable domain, with remaining parts taken from reference TRBV7-3 and TRBJ2-2, reads GAGVSQTPSNKVTEKGKYVELRCDPISGHTALYWYRQSLGQGPEFLIYFQGTGAADDSGLPNDRFFAVRPEGSVSTLKIQRTERGDSAVYLCASKTGSGQNTGELFFGEGSRLTVL.

The chain combines TRBV20-1 with TRBJ2-3, with a possible D match to TRBD2 (5 bases). Germline-derived CDR1 and CDR2 are DFQATT and SNEGSKA (reference sequence). The CDR3 length is 13 residues. The ends were cut back, 8 bases at V and 2 bases at J, with 14 bases in the middle. CDR3 coding DNA: TGCAGTAACCTCGCGGGTTTCACAGATACGCAGTATTTT. It yields the protein CSNLAGFTDTQYF.

The genes are TRBV28 and TRBJ2-7; possible D gene TRBD1, 6 bases. V lost 4 bases to trimming and J lost 3 bases, with 19 bases between them. The CDR3 totals 16 residues. In germline, CDR1 is MDHEN, CDR2 SYDVKM. CDR3 bases: TGTGCCAGCAGTTCCTATCAGGGGTTGTCCCGCTACGAGCAGTACTTC. It codes for CASSSYQGLSRYEQYF.

The J gene is TRBJ2-1, the V gene TRBV20-1, with D perhaps TRBD1 or TRBD2 (5 bases each). V was pared by 5 bases and J by 4 bases, with 15 bases between. This CDR3 spans 14 amino acids. The germline gives CDR1 DFQATT, CDR2 SNEGSKA (reference sequence). CDR3 DNA sequence: TGCAGTGCTGCGGTCGGGACGATGTACAATGAGCAGTTCTTC. It codes for CSAAVGTMYNEQFF.

The V call is TRBV7-9, the J call TRBJ2-1, with a possible D match to TRBD2 (5 bases). Trimming shortened V by 4 bases and J by 2 bases, and 15 bases separated the two germline ends. Germline-derived CDR1 and CDR2 are SEHNR and FQNEAQ (reference sequence). The CDR3 loop spans 16 amino acids. CDR3 amino acids: CASSYPDGKTYNEQFF. CDR3 sequence (DNA): TGTGCCAGCAGCTACCCGGACGGGAAGACCTACAATGAGCAGTTCTTC.

The chain uses TRBV20-1 and TRBJ1-2; possibly TRBD1 for D (5 bases). The CDR3 consists of 12 residues. Per the germline V gene, CDR1 is DFQATT and CDR2 is SNEGSKA (reference sequence). Trimming removed 6 bases from V and 13 bases from J, with 21 bases in between. The CDR3 protein is CSAKREGLFPTF. Here the CDR3 DNA reads TGCAGTGCGAAAAGGGAGGGGCTATTTCCCACCTTC.

The rearrangement links TRBV4-2 to TRBJ2-7, with 11 bases identical to TRBD2. CDR1 and CDR2 (germline): LGHNA, YNFKEQ. V lost 3 bases to trimming and J lost 0 bases; unmatched junction nucleotides: 7. This CDR3 has 17 amino acids. The CDR3: CASSQAVSGGDSYEQYF. The CDR3 coding sequence is TGTGCCAGCAGCCAGGCCGTTAGCGGGGGGGACTCCTACGAGCAGTACTTC.

A few counts support this clonotype. The rearrangement uses TRBV29-1 and TRBJ2-1; D might be TRBD2 (6 bases). The CDR3 length is 15 residues. CDR1 and CDR2 (germline): SQVTM, ANQGSEA. Trimming removed 3 bases at V and 0 bases at J, with 12 bases between. CDR3 bases: TGCAGCGTTGAGGGGACTTCGAGCTCCTACAATGAGCAGTTCTTC. This encodes CSVEGTSSSYNEQFF.

V is TRBV5-1 and J is TRBJ1-6, with a possible D match to TRBD1 (5 bases). The V and J ends lost 8 bases and 1 base respectively, with 16 bases between them. Germline CDR1 and CDR2: SGHRS and YFSETQ. The CDR3 sequence is 16 residues long. This chain's CDR3 is CARIPPGGSYNSPLHF. As DNA, the CDR3 is TGCGCCAGGATCCCACCCGGGGGGTCCTATAATTCACCCCTCCACTTT.

CDR3 bases: TGCAGTGCTCCAGGACAGGGGCAAGAGACCCAGTACTTC. This encodes CSAPGQGQETQYF. The chain combines TRBV20-1 with TRBJ2-5, with TRBD1 matching over 9 bases. Trimming removed 5 bases from V and 2 bases from J; junction bases left unmatched: 3. Germline CDR1 is DFQATT and CDR2 is SNEGSKA (reference sequence). The CDR3 spans 13 residues.

The sample holds a few counts of this clonotype. The chain combines TRBV15 with TRBJ2-2, with a weak D call TRBD1 (6 bases). V lost 0 bases and J 3 bases, leaving 14 bases between the germline ends. Germline lookup yields CDR1 LNHNV and CDR2 YYDKDF (reference sequence). CDR3 length: 17 residues. CDR3 sequence (DNA): TGTGCCACCAGCAGAGATCCGAACAGGGCCGACACCGGGGAGCTGTTTTTT. This encodes CATSRDPNRADTGELFF. Using reference TRBV15 and TRBJ2-2 for the parts outside the CDR3, the full variable domain is DAMVIQNPRYQVTQFGKPVTLSCSQTLNHNVMYWYQQKSSQAPKLLFHYYDKDFNNEADTPDNFQSRRPNTSFCFLDIRSPGLGDTAMYLCATSRDPNRADTGELFFGEGSRLTVL.

This rearrangement joins TRBV20-1 to TRBJ2-1, with D perhaps matching TRBD2 (7 bases). Looked up from germline, CDR1 is DFQATT and CDR2 is SNEGSKA (reference sequence). V was pared by 0 bases and J by 7 bases, with 19 bases between. This CDR3 has 16 residues. The CDR3 loop reads CSARDSQREGGNEQFF. The CDR3 DNA follows: TGCAGTGCTAGAGATTCCCAGCGGGAAGGGGGAAATGAGCAGTTCTTC.

The chain uses TRBV29-1 and TRBJ2-3, with D possibly matching TRBD2 (5 bases). Germline CDR1 SQVTM, CDR2 ANQGSEA. The CDR3 extends over 11 amino acids. V was pared by 6 bases and J by 5 bases, with 9 bases between. This CDR3 is CSVGEGDTQYF. The CDR3 nucleotides are TGCAGCGTGGGTGAGGGAGATACGCAGTATTTT.

The chain recombines TRBV3-1 with TRBJ2-1; D is uncertain. The CDR3 extends over 13 amino acids. V was cut by 2 bases and J by 10 bases, with 12 bases left in between. Germline assignment: CDR1 LGHDT and CDR2 YNNKEL (reference sequence). The CDR3 DNA follows: TGTGCCAGCAGCCAAATTCGTCCCACGGAGCAGTTCTTC. This sequence encodes CASSQIRPTEQFF.

This clonotype showed up just once. The chain joins TRBV28 to TRBJ2-7, with D possibly matching TRBD1 (5 bases). Trimming stripped 5 bases from V and 2 bases from J, with 10 bases between. The CDR3 contains 13 residues. CDR1 and CDR2 (germline): MDHEN, SYDVKM. In DNA, the CDR3 is TGTGCCAGCAGTATCGGACAACCCTACGAGCAGTACTTC. This gives the protein CASSIGQPYEQYF. The full variable domain, with the rest looked up from reference TRBV28 and TRBJ2-7, is DVKVTQSSRYLVKRTGEKVFLECVQDMDHENMFWYRQDPGLGLRLIYFSYDVKMKEKGDIPEGYSVSREKKERFSLILESASTNQTSMYLCASSIGQPYEQYFGPGTRLTVT.